These 13 T cell receptor beta chains were sequenced from one sample in a study of CD8 T cells in Susac syndrome. After extraction with the RNeasy kit, about 0.5 to 1 ug of the RNA was reverse transcribed using random hexamers. TCRdb ran MiXCR on the immunoSEQ multiplex PCR reads and lists one entry per CDR3 protein. The sample yields some 60,000 distinct CDR3 sequences, around nine tenths seen once. Sequenced input: CD8+ T cells from PBMCs. The receptors derive from a human donor in good health.

The chain is built from TRBV25-1 and TRBJ1-2; 10 nucleotides match TRBD1. Germline V gene sequence: CDR1 MGHDK, CDR2 SYGVNS. The CDR3 runs 15 residues. Losses at the gene ends were 5 bases for V and 4 bases for J; bases not matched to a gene: 7. DNA for the CDR3: TGTGCCAGCAGTATCGGACAGGGGGGCCTCTATGGCTACACCTTC. Amino acid sequence: CASSIGQGGLYGYTF.

The J gene is TRBJ1-1, the V gene TRBV6-6; possibly TRBD1 for D (6 bases). This CDR3 has 13 residues. In germline, CDR1 is MNHNY, CDR2 SVGAGI (reference sequence). V was trimmed by 6 bases and J by 4 bases, leaving 12 bases between them. This CDR3 reads CASRPTGSTEAFF. The CDR3, as DNA: TGTGCCAGCAGACCTACAGGGTCCACTGAAGCTTTCTTT.

The rearrangement uses TRBV27 and TRBJ2-7; D ambiguous. V was clipped by 7 bases and J by 5 bases, with 15 bases between them. Germline assignment: CDR1 MNHEY and CDR2 SMNVEV (reference sequence). This CDR3 has 13 residues. CDR3 sequence: CASTAGRKNEQYF. CDR3 bases: TGTGCCAGCACGGCCGGGCGGAAGAACGAGCAGTACTTC.

This sequence joins TRBV7-9 and TRBJ2-5; D is uncertain. Trimming removed 4 bases from V and 4 bases from J, with 7 bases in between. Germline V gene sequence: CDR1 SEHNR, CDR2 FQNEAQ (reference sequence). This CDR3 comprises 12 residues. CDR3 coding DNA: TGTGCCAGCAGCTCAGACTTAGAGACCCAGTACTTC. Its translation: CASSSDLETQYF.

The rearrangement joins TRBV19 to TRBJ2-1; D is unclear. The germline V gene has CDR1 LNHDA and CDR2 SQIVND (reference sequence). V lost 3 bases and J 0 bases, leaving 9 bases between the germline ends. The CDR3 totals 15 residues. CDR3 bases: TGTGCCAGTAGTATCTCACTGAGCTCCTACAATGAGCAGTTCTTC. Protein product: CASSISLSSYNEQFF.

The chain joins TRBV9 to TRBJ2-5, with D possibly TRBD2 on 5 matching bases. Trimming removed 7 bases from V and 2 bases from J, with 15 bases in between. Germline V lookup: CDR1 SGDLS, CDR2 YYNGEE. The CDR3 has 14 amino acids. The chain's CDR3 is CASEIGEGQETQYF. The CDR3 nucleotides read TGTGCCAGCGAAATCGGTGAGGGTCAAGAGACCCAGTACTTC.

The J gene is TRBJ2-7, the V gene TRBV20-1, with 10 bases lining up with TRBD1. The CDR3 has 14 residues. Germline CDR1 and CDR2: DFQATT and SNEGSKA (reference sequence). The ends lost 5 bases at V and 3 bases at J; junction bases unmatched: 7. The CDR3 DNA reads TGCAGTGCTGGGACAGGGGAAGGCTACTACGAGCAGTACTTC. Translating it yields CSAGTGEGYYEQYF.

In its sample, this clonotype was seen a few times. The chain has TRBV27 and TRBJ2-7, with TRBD2 as a possible D gene (6 bases). The CDR3 totals 14 residues. Germline V lookup: CDR1 MNHEY, CDR2 SMNVEV (reference sequence). Trimming took off 5 bases at V and 3 bases at J, with 14 bases between the two ends. CDR3 protein: CASSLSLDYYEQYF. The CDR3 DNA follows: TGTGCCAGCAGTCTAAGCTTGGACTACTACGAGCAGTACTTC.

The chain carries TRBV13 and TRBJ1-1; weak D call: TRBD1 (6 bases). Germline-derived CDR1 and CDR2 are PRHDT and FYEKMQ (reference sequence). Trimming shortened V by 3 bases and J by 0 bases, and 8 bases separated the two germline ends. The CDR3 totals 14 residues. CDR3 in amino acids: CASSFRQVNTEAFF. The CDR3 nucleotides are TGTGCCAGCAGCTTTCGACAGGTGAACACTGAAGCTTTCTTT.

The J gene is TRBJ2-3, the V gene TRBV7-9; either TRBD1 or TRBD2 may fit D (6 bases each). V was clipped by 2 bases and J by 2 bases, with 11 bases between them. Germline CDR1 SEHNR, CDR2 FQNEAQ (reference sequence). This CDR3 spans 15 amino acids. The CDR3: CASSLSGGLTDTQYF. CDR3 bases: TGTGCCAGCAGCTTAAGTGGGGGGCTCACAGATACGCAGTATTTT.

J is TRBJ2-1 and V is TRBV29-1, with 8 bases that match TRBD1. Germline-derived CDR1 and CDR2 are SQVTM and ANQGSEA. The CDR3 has 14 amino acids. The V gene end was trimmed by 0 bases and the J gene end by 8 bases; junction bases not matched to a gene: 6. The CDR3 DNA follows: TGCAGCGTTGAAGATTTCCAGGGGGCTTATGAGCAGTTCTTC. Its translation is CSVEDFQGAYEQFF.

This rearrangement joins TRBV3-1 to TRBJ2-5, with 7 bases fitting TRBD2. V was clipped by 0 bases and J by 4 bases; unmatched bases: 2. This CDR3 comprises 14 residues. The V gene's germline CDR1 is LGHDT and CDR2 YNNKEL (reference sequence). The CDR3 reads CASSQESGGETQYF. CDR3 DNA: TGTGCCAGCAGCCAAGAGTCGGGGGGAGAGACCCAGTACTTC.

The V and J genes are TRBV9 and TRBJ2-3, with TRBD2 matching over 10 bases. Germline CDR1 and CDR2: SGDLS and YYNGEE. This CDR3 comprises 14 residues. Trimming took 0 bases from V and 10 from J; bases not matched to a gene: 5. CDR3: CASSVDGGTSAQYF. The CDR3 bases are TGTGCCAGCAGCGTAGACGGGGGGACTAGCGCGCAGTATTTT.